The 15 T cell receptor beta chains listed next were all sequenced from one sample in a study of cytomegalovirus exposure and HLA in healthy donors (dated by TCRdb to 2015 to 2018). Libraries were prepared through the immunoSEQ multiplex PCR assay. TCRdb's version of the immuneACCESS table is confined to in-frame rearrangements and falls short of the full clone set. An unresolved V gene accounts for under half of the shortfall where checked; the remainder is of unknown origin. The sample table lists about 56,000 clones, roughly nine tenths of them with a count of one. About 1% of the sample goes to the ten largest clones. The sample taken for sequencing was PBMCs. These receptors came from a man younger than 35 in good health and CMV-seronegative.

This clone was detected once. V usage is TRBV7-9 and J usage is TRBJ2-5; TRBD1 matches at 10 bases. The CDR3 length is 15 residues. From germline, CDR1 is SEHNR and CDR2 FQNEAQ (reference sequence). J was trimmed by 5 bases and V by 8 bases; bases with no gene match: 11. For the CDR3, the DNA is TGTGCCAGCGGCCGGGACAGGGGTCCTCAGGAGACCCAGTACTTC. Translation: CASGRDRGPQETQYF.

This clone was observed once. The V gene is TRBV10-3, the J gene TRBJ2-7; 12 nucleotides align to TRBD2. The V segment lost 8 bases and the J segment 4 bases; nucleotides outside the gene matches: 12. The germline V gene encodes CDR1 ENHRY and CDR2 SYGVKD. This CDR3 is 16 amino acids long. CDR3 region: CAIAQPGLAGGYEQYF. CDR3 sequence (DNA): TGTGCCATCGCACAGCCCGGGCTAGCGGGAGGGTACGAGCAGTACTTC.

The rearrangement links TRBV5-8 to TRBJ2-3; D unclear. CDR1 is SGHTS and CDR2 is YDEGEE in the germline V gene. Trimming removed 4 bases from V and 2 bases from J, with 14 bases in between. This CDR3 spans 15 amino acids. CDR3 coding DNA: TGTGCCAGCAGCCCCGGTACCATTCCCACAGATACGCAGTATTTT. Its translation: CASSPGTIPTDTQYF.

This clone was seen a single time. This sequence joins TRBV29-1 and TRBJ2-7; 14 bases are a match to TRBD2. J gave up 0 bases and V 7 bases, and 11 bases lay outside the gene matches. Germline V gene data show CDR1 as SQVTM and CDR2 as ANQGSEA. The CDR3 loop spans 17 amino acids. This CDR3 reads CSGLGTSGSSLSYEQYF. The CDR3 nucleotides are TGCAGCGGCCTCGGGACTAGCGGGAGTTCTCTCTCCTACGAGCAGTACTTC.

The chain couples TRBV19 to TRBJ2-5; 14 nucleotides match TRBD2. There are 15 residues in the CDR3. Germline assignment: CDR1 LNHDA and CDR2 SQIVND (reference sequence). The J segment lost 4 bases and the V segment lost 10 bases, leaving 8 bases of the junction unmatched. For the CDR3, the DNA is TGTGCCACGAAGAGACTAGCGGGAGGGCCAGAGACCCAGTACTTC. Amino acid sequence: CATKRLAGGPETQYF.

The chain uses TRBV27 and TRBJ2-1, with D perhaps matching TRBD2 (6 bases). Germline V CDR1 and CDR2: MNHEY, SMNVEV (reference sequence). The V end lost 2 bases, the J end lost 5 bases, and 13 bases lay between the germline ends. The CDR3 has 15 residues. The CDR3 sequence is CASSLPAGSNNEQFF. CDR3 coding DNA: TGTGCCAGCAGTTTACCGGCGGGATCCAACAATGAGCAGTTCTTC.

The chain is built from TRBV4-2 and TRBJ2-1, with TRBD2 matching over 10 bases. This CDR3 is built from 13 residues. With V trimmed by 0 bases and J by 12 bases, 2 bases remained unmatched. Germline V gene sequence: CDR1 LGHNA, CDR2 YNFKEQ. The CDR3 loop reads CASSQDQREGQFF. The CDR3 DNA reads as TGTGCCAGCAGCCAAGATCAGCGGGAGGGGCAGTTCTTC.

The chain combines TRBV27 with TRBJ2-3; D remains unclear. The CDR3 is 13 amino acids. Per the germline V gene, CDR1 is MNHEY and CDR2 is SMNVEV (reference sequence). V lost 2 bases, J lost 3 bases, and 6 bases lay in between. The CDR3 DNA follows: TGTGCCAGCAGTTTAGCGGCGACAGATACGCAGTATTTT. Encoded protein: CASSLAATDTQYF.

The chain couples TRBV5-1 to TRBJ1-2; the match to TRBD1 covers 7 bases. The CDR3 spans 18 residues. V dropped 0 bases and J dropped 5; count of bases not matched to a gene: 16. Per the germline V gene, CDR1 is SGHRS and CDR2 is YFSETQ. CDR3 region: CASSLDGSDLGTEYGYTF. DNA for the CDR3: TGCGCCAGCAGCTTGGACGGGTCCGACCTAGGGACAGAATATGGCTACACCTTC.

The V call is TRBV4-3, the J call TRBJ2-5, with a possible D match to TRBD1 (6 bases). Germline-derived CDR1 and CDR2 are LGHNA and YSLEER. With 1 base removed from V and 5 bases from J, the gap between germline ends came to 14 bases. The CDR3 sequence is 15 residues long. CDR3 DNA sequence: TGCGCCAGCAGCCAAGCATCTGGGGGCCATGAGACCCAGTACTTC. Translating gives CASSQASGGHETQYF.

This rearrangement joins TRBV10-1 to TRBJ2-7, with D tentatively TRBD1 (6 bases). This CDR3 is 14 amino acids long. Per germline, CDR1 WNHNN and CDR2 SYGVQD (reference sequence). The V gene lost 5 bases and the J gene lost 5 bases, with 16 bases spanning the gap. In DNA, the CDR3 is TGCGCCAGCAGTCGTGGCAGGGGATGGGACGAGCAGTACTTC. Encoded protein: CASSRGRGWDEQYF.

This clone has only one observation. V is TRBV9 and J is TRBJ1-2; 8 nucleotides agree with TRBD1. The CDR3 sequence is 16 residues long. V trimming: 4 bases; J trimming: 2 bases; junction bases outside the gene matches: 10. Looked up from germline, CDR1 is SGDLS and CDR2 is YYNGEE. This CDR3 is CASSLSFRTGNYGYTF. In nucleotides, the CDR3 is TGTGCCAGCAGCCTATCTTTTCGGACAGGGAACTATGGCTACACCTTC.

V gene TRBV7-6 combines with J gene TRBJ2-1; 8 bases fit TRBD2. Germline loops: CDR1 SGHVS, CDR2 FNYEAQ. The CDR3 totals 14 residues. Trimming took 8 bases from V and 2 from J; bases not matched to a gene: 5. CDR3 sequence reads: CASGGLDPYNEQFF. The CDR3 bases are TGTGCCAGCGGGGGACTAGACCCCTACAATGAGCAGTTCTTC.

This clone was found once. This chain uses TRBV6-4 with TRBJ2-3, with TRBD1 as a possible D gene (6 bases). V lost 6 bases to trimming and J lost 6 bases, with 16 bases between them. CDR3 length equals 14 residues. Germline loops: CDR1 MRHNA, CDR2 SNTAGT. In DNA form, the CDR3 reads TGTGCCAGCAGCAAACAGGGTCCGCCGGATACGCAGTATTTT. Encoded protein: CASSKQGPPDTQYF.

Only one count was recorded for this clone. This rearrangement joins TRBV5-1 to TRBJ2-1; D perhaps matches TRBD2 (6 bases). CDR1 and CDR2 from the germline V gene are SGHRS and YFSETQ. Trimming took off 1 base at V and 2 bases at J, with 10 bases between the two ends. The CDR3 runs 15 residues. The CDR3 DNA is TGCGCCAGCAGCTTGATAGCGGATGCCTACAATGAGCAGTTCTTC. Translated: CASSLIADAYNEQFF.